Below are 26 T cell receptor beta chains sequenced from a single sample in a study of T-cell memory formation after mild COVID-19. TCRdb analysed the 5' RACE reads with MiXCR anew, one entry per CDR3 protein. The sample shows around 320,000 distinct CDR3 sequences, 25% to 30% of them seen only once. Material for sequencing was PBMCs or a T cell subset sorted from them (not recorded which). Receptors were obtained from an adult woman who had mild COVID-19 (a few samples of this study predate the infection). Cell type and time point are not known.

The rearrangement uses TRBV5-1 and TRBJ2-1; D is possibly TRBD1 (6 bases). The CDR3 contains 15 residues. Looked up from germline, CDR1 is SGHRS and CDR2 is YFSETQ. The germline V and J ends were trimmed by 3 bases and 5 bases, with 15 bases remaining between them. The CDR3 nucleotides read TGCGCCAGCAGCTACGGACAGCCCCATAACAATGAGCAGTTCTTC. Encoded protein: CASSYGQPHNNEQFF.

This clonotype was detected only a few times. This chain connects TRBV12-3 or TRBV12-4 to TRBJ1-2; D might be TRBD1 (6 bases). CDR3 length equals 14 residues. V was shortened by 7 bases and J by 3 bases, with 15 bases between the two germline ends. The CDR3 is CASTSTGTYYGYTF. CDR3 nucleotides: TGTGCCAGCACATCAACGGGGACATACTATGGCTACACCTTC.

The chain combines TRBV9 with TRBJ2-4; D gene uncertain. This CDR3 spans 15 amino acids. Trimming left V 0 bases short and J 6 bases short, with 13 bases between. Germline V gene sequence: CDR1 SGDLS, CDR2 YYNGEE. CDR3 in DNA: TGTGCCAGCAGCGTAGATCACCTATCCGGAAACATTCAGTACTTC. Translation: CASSVDHLSGNIQYF.

The V gene is TRBV5-1, the J gene TRBJ1-1, with D perhaps TRBD1 (5 bases). CDR3 size: 15 residues. V was shortened by 7 bases and J by 5 bases, with 21 bases between the two germline ends. Germline V lookup: CDR1 SGHRS, CDR2 YFSETQ. CDR3 sequence: CASHPGVREGTEAFF. CDR3 nucleotides: TGCGCCAGCCACCCGGGGGTTCGGGAGGGGACTGAAGCTTTCTTT.

This chain uses TRBV7-2 with TRBJ2-5, with 8 bases lining up with TRBD2. This CDR3 is 15 amino acids long. CDR1 is SGHTA, CDR2 FQGNSA, per germline. The V gene end was trimmed by 5 bases and the J gene end by 5 bases; junction bases not matched to a gene: 10. The CDR3 protein is CASSRTAGVRETQYF. CDR3 coding DNA: TGTGCCAGCAGCCGAACAGCGGGAGTCCGCGAGACCCAGTACTTC.

At least ten counts were recorded for this clonotype. The chain carries TRBV9 and TRBJ2-1, with TRBD2 matching 10 bases. CDR1 is SGDLS and CDR2 is YYNGEE in the germline V gene. The CDR3 is 15 amino acids. The junction had 6 bases not matched to a gene; V was cut back by 4 bases and J by 5 bases. The CDR3 loop reads CASSLSGGPNNEQFF. In nucleotides, the CDR3 is TGTGCCAGCAGCCTTAGCGGGGGGCCCAACAATGAGCAGTTCTTC.

This clonotype was picked up a small number of times. The rearrangement uses TRBV5-6 and TRBJ2-3; 8 nucleotides match TRBD2. The V gene end was trimmed by 1 base and the J gene end by 1 base; junction bases not matched to a gene: 2. The CDR3 has 15 amino acids. Looked up from germline, CDR1 is SGHDT and CDR2 is YYEEEE. CDR3 nucleotide sequence: TGTGCCAGCAGCTTGCCAGCGGGAGGCACAGATACGCAGTATTTT. Residues: CASSLPAGGTDTQYF.

This chain connects TRBV12-3 or TRBV12-4 to TRBJ2-1, with D perhaps matching TRBD1 (6 bases). V lost 8 bases, J lost 13 bases, and 18 bases lay in between. The CDR3 is made up of 12 amino acids. The CDR3 protein is CASVLKGQEQFF. CDR3 sequence (DNA): TGTGCCAGCGTGCTTAAGGGACAAGAACAGTTCTTC.

The chain carries TRBV3-1 and TRBJ2-7, with unresolved D. Germline V gene lookup returns CDR1 LGHDT and CDR2 YNNKEL (reference sequence). The CDR3 totals 14 residues. The V end lost 1 base, the J end lost 7 bases, and 14 bases lay between the germline ends. CDR3 amino acids: CASSQGIRLGEQYF. CDR3 DNA: TGTGCCAGCAGCCAAGGAATTCGACTGGGGGAGCAGTACTTC.

This sequence joins TRBV30 and TRBJ2-7, with D perhaps given as TRBD1 or TRBD2 (5 bases each). The germline V and J ends were trimmed by 3 bases and 6 bases, with 15 bases remaining between them. Germline CDR1 reads GTSNPN; CDR2 reads SVGIG (reference sequence). The CDR3 loop spans 13 amino acids. The CDR3 here is CAWSAGTNSEQYF. CDR3 nucleotides: TGTGCCTGGAGCGCCGGGACCAACTCCGAGCAGTACTTC.

The chain recombines TRBV3-1 with TRBJ2-1; possibly TRBD2 for D (7 bases). Between the trimmed V and J ends, which lost 4 bases and 8 bases, there was a span of 21 bases. Germline-derived CDR1 and CDR2 are LGHDT and YNNKEL (reference sequence). The length of the CDR3 is 16 residues. The CDR3 nucleotides read TGTGCCAGCAGCCCAGTGGGGGCGGGAGTAATCGATGAGCAGTTCTTC. As protein: CASSPVGAGVIDEQFF.

The V and J genes are TRBV6-5 and TRBJ2-1; D perhaps matches TRBD2 (6 bases). The V end lost 1 base, the J end lost 8 bases, and 6 bases lay between the germline ends. CDR1 MNHEY and CDR2 SVGAGI come from the germline V gene. This CDR3 is built from 12 residues. The CDR3 DNA reads as TGTGCCAGCAGTTACTGGGGGGATGAGCAGTTCTTC. Amino acid sequence: CASSYWGDEQFF.

The chain couples TRBV19 to TRBJ2-1; TRBD1 aligns across 9 bases. After removal of 6 bases from V and 4 bases from J, the junction contained 10 bases not matched to a gene. The CDR3 is 16 residues long. CDR1 LNHDA and CDR2 SQIVND come from the germline V gene (reference sequence). CDR3 in DNA: TGTGCCAGTAGCCCAACCTCCGGGACAGGGTACAATGAGCAGTTCTTC. Its translation: CASSPTSGTGYNEQFF. Variable domain in full (rest from reference TRBV19 and TRBJ2-1): DGGITQSPKYLFRKEGQNVTLSCEQNLNHDAMYWYRQDPGQGLRLIYYSQIVNDFQKGDIAEGYSVSREKKESFPLTVTSAQKNPTAFYLCASSPTSGTGYNEQFFGPGTRLTVL.

This clonotype was observed a single time. The chain recombines TRBV7-2 with TRBJ2-2, with 12 bases matching TRBD1. The germline V gene has CDR1 SGHTA and CDR2 FQGNSA. The ends lost 5 bases at V and 7 bases at J; junction bases unmatched: 8. The CDR3 is 16 residues long. Written as DNA, the CDR3 is TGTGCCAGCAGCACCCGGGACAGGGGGCTTAGCGGGGAGCTGTTTTTT. Protein: CASSTRDRGLSGELFF.

This clonotype occurred many times. The chain recombines TRBV24-1 with TRBJ2-5; TRBD1 aligns across 7 bases. V lost 3 bases to trimming and J lost 2 bases; unmatched junction nucleotides: 8. The CDR3 spans 16 residues. The V gene's germline CDR1 is KGHDR and CDR2 SFDVKD. CDR3 in amino acids: CATSDAGTDVQETQYF. The CDR3 nucleotides read TGTGCCACCAGTGATGCCGGGACAGACGTACAAGAGACCCAGTACTTC.

V and J are TRBV18 and TRBJ1-5, with 9 bases identical to TRBD1. The CDR3 loop spans 17 amino acids. Germline values: CDR1 KGHSH, CDR2 LQKENI. The junction had 8 bases not matched to a gene; V was cut back by 5 bases and J by 0 bases. CDR3 bases: TGTGCCAGCTCAAGGTCACAGGGGGCGCATAGCAATCAGCCCCAGCATTTT. It is translated as CASSRSQGAHSNQPQHF.

The chain recombines TRBV2 with TRBJ1-5; 7 bases map to TRBD1. Per the germline V gene, CDR1 is SNHLY and CDR2 is FYNNEI. The CDR3 is 15 residues long. V dropped 6 bases and J dropped 3; count of bases not matched to a gene: 8. CDR3 sequence (DNA): TGTGCCAGCAGCCGACAGGGAAATTACAATCAGCCCCAGCATTTT. The encoded protein is CASSRQGNYNQPQHF. The variable domain in full, completed from reference TRBV2 and TRBJ1-5, reads EPEVTQTPSHQVTQMGQEVILRCVPISNHLYFYWYRQILGQKVEFLVSFYNNEISEKSEIFDDQFSVERPDGSNFTLKIRSTKLEDSAMYFCASSRQGNYNQPQHFGDGTRLSIL.

This clonotype was observed many times. As DNA, the CDR3 is TGTGCCTGGTCAACCTGGGATCTAGCGGGGGGGCCAGATACGCAGTATTTT. It encodes CAWSTWDLAGGPDTQYF. V usage is TRBV28 and J usage is TRBJ2-3; 12 bases match TRBD2. The trim removed 11 bases at V and 4 bases at J, leaving 16 bases unmatched. The CDR3 length is 17 residues. Germline assignment: CDR1 MDHEN and CDR2 SYDVKM.

This rearrangement joins TRBV5-1 to TRBJ2-2; 8 bases are a match to TRBD1. This CDR3 spans 14 amino acids. The ends lost 3 bases at V and 8 bases at J; junction bases unmatched: 6. Germline lookup yields CDR1 SGHRS and CDR2 YFSETQ. The CDR3 DNA is TGCGCCAGCAGCTCAGGGGGCGCAGGAGGGGAGCTGTTTTTT. Translation gives CASSSGGAGGELFF.

This clonotype was counted a few times. The J gene is TRBJ1-1, the V gene TRBV7-9; D may be TRBD1 (5 bases). This CDR3 spans 14 amino acids. The germline V gene has CDR1 SEHNR and CDR2 FQNEAQ (reference sequence). The V gene lost 5 bases and the J gene lost 1 base, with 11 bases spanning the gap. The CDR3 loop is CASSPSGGNTEAFF. The CDR3, as DNA: TGTGCCAGCAGCCCCTCGGGGGGGAACACTGAAGCTTTCTTT.

The chain is built from TRBV7-9 and TRBJ2-7, with D unresolved. V gave up 6 bases and J gave up 0 bases, with 15 bases separating them. Germline values: CDR1 SEHNR, CDR2 FQNEAQ (reference sequence). This CDR3 spans 15 amino acids. The CDR3 coding sequence is TGTGCCAGCAGGCACCCCTCAATGAGCTCCTACGAGCAGTACTTC. Protein: CASRHPSMSSYEQYF. The whole variable domain, filled in from reference TRBV7-9 and TRBJ2-7, reads DTGVSQNPRHKITKRGQNVTFRCDPISEHNRLYWYRQTLGQGPEFLTYFQNEAQLEKSRLLSDRFSAERPKGSFSTLEIQRTEQGDSAMYLCASRHPSMSSYEQYFGPGTRLTVT.

The chain has TRBV7-9 and TRBJ1-1, with D unclear. The ends were cut back, 5 bases at V and 5 bases at J, with 9 bases in the middle. CDR1 and CDR2 from the germline V gene are SEHNR and FQNEAQ (reference sequence). The CDR3 has 12 residues. The CDR3 DNA follows: TGTGCCAGCAGCCAAGAAGGTACTGAAGCTTTCTTT. It is translated as CASSQEGTEAFF.

The V and J genes are TRBV20-1 and TRBJ2-7, with a tentative D call TRBD2 (6 bases). In germline, CDR1 is DFQATT, CDR2 SNEGSKA (reference sequence). The CDR3 has 13 amino acids. Trimming removed 0 bases at V and 7 bases at J, with 13 bases between. CDR3 sequence reads: CSARDRGALEQYF. The CDR3 region has the DNA TGCAGTGCTAGAGATCGCGGGGCCCTGGAGCAGTACTTC.

This clonotype has more than one count but fewer than ten. The chain joins TRBV5-6 to TRBJ1-5; TRBD1 matches 7 bases. This CDR3 region has 16 residues. V dropped 4 bases and J dropped 0; count of bases not matched to a gene: 7. Germline V gives CDR1 SGHDT, CDR2 YYEEEE. The CDR3 reads CASSRQGGSSNQPQHF. Written as DNA, the CDR3 is TGTGCCAGCAGCCGACAGGGCGGCAGTAGCAATCAGCCCCAGCATTTT.

The chain couples TRBV7-3 to TRBJ2-1; D gene uncertain. The CDR3 extends over 13 amino acids. Trimming shortened V by 3 bases and J by 7 bases, and 10 bases separated the two germline ends. Germline V gene lookup returns CDR1 SGHTA and CDR2 FQGTGA. The CDR3 DNA is TGTGCCAGCAGCTTGTCGGCTGGGAATGAGCAGTTCTTC. Encoded protein: CASSLSAGNEQFF.

This clonotype was recorded a few times. Here the CDR3 reads CASSRGGGISYEQYF. The CDR3 nucleotides are TGTGCCAGCAGCCGTGGGGGTGGTATTTCCTACGAGCAGTACTTC. The rearrangement links TRBV7-9 to TRBJ2-7; D could derive from TRBD1 or TRBD2 (5 bases each). Germline V CDR1 and CDR2: SEHNR, FQNEAQ (reference sequence). The CDR3 is made up of 15 amino acids. Trimming pared 5 bases from V and 1 base from J, leaving 15 bases between.